This TCR beta chain was obtained from a study of T cell responses to AZD1222 COVID-19 vaccine. The data were produced by immunoSEQ multiplex PCR, yet TCRdb's version contains in-frame clones alone and is incomplete. The table has some 150,000 clones, over 75% seen once. Findings of the study overall: Clonal diversity may have been underestimated in mostly white British donors. Spike-specific TCRs gained breadth and depth after people received two AZD1222 doses.

Notes on this clone: What it recognizes is unknown.

The CDR3 consists of 14 residues. The V end was cut by 8 bases, the J end by 5 bases, with 18 bases between. Germline lookup yields CDR1 LNHDA and CDR2 SQIVND (reference sequence). This sequence joins TRBV19 and TRBJ1-1, with D possibly TRBD1 on 5 matching bases. This clonotype was obtained from an adult who received the AZD1222 COVID-19 vaccine. The material was peripheral blood, obtained 28 days after the second AZD1222 dose. The CDR3: CASFRGGVGTEAFF. DNA for the CDR3: TGTGCCAGTTTTAGGGGAGGGGTTGGTACTGAAGCTTTCTTT.